The subject of this entry is one T cell receptor (beta chain). No antigen is known for it. The data stem from a study of OX40 agonist ivuxolimab in advanced cancers. People who had autoimmune disease history or systemic immunosuppression were excluded. This table comes from immunoSEQ multiplex PCR, and its TCRdb copy is limited to in-frame clones, with some not included. The sample has around 65,000 clones; 80% to 85% are singletons. Study results and limitations: The antigens recognized by the expanded peripheral T cells, that is their antigen specificity, were not determined. At doses 0.1 to 3.0 mg/kg, CD4+ and CD8+ clones expanded.

This CDR3 contains 15 residues. In germline, CDR1 is SGHDN, CDR2 FVKESK. Between the trimmed V and J ends, which lost 5 bases and 5 bases, there was a span of 18 bases. The sample consisted of CD4+ or CD8+ T cells sorted from blood, taken in a trial of the OX40 agonist ivuxolimab. V gene TRBV14 combines with J gene TRBJ1-1; tentative D call: TRBD1 (5 bases). The receptor was isolated from an adult with an advanced solid tumor such as melanoma, head and neck, liver or kidney cancer. CDR3 sequence: CASSKLATGRTEAFF. The CDR3 DNA reads TGTGCCAGCAGCAAGCTTGCTACAGGACGGACTGAAGCTTTCTTT.